A selection of T cell receptor beta chains follows, all from one sample in a study of T cell responses to AZD1222 COVID-19 vaccine. Libraries were prepared by immunoSEQ multiplex PCR; TCRdb keeps only in-frame clonotypes and omits some of them. There are approximately 68,000 clones in the sample; around 90% occur only once, and approximately 25% lies in the top ten. Sequences were derived from peripheral blood, sampled on day 0 of AZD1222 vaccination. The receptor set was obtained from an adult in good health. Each CDR3 is given with its conserved first and last residue. Each record gives: J gene, clone size, D gene, V gene, CDR3 protein, CDR3 DNA. A D gene is named only where the DNA matches it firmly. A clone size is listed for some rows: how often the clone was seen (once, few, many), or a class if it is expanded.

>TRBJ1-2|NA|NA|TRBV28
CASSSAPDPTPYGYTF
TGTGCCAGCAGTTCCGCACCTGATCCCACCCCCTATGGCTACACCTTC
>TRBJ2-5|NA|NA|TRBV6-2/TRBV6-3
CASSYPRQEKYF
TGTGCCAGCAGTTATCCCCGACAGGAGAAGTACTTC
>TRBJ1-1|NA|TRBD1|TRBV4-2
CASSHPTGMGTEAFF
TGTGCCAGCAGCCATCCGACAGGGATGGGCACTGAAGCTTTCTTT
>TRBJ2-1|few|TRBD2|TRBV7-9
CASSNLAGGPGEQFF
TGTGCCAGCAGTAACCTCGCGGGGGGGCCGGGTGAGCAGTTCTTC
>TRBJ2-3|NA|NA|TRBV4-1
CASSQGSTDTQYF
TGCGCCAGCAGCCAGGGTTCCACAGATACGCAGTATTTT
>TRBJ1-6|NA|NA|TRBV30
CAWSVRGRSKGSPLHF
TGTGCCTGGAGTGTACGAGGGCGCTCGAAGGGTTCACCCCTCCACTTT
>TRBJ1-5|once|NA|TRBV3-1/TRBV3-2
CASSQGQNQPQHF
TGTGCCAGCAGCCAGGGACAAAATCAGCCCCAGCATTTT
>TRBJ2-7|once|NA|TRBV30
CAWGWRGLHEQYF
TGTGCCTGGGGGTGGAGGGGGCTACACGAGCAGTACTTC
>TRBJ2-3|NA|NA|TRBV6-1
CASSAGLGGGTDTQYF
TGTGCCAGCAGTGCGGGTCTCGGCGGGGGCACAGATACGCAGTATTTT
>TRBJ2-5|few|NA|TRBV5-6
CASSWGPQETQYF
TGTGCCAGCAGCTGGGGTCCCCAAGAGACCCAGTACTTC
>TRBJ1-2|NA|NA|TRBV30
CAWSVGTLNYGYTF
TGTGCCTGGAGTGTAGGGACACTCAACTATGGCTACACCTTC
>TRBJ2-7|NA|TRBD1|TRBV6-2/TRBV6-3
CASSLRQGSYEQYF
TGTGCCAGCAGTCTTAGACAGGGATCCTACGAGCAGTACTTC
>TRBJ1-3|NA|NA|TRBV7-6
CASSLAGGSGNTIYF
TGTGCCAGCAGCTTAGCGGGGGGGAGTGGAAACACCATATATTTT
>TRBJ2-6|NA|NA|TRBV28
CASSLWGVGANVLTF
TGTGCCAGCAGTTTATGGGGTGTGGGGGCCAACGTCCTGACTTTC
>TRBJ1-6|few|NA|TRBV30
CAWSEDQNSPLHF
TGTGCCTGGAGTGAGGATCAAAATTCACCCCTCCACTTT
>TRBJ1-2|NA|NA|TRBV29-1
CSVQTVPNYGYTF
TGCAGCGTCCAGACAGTACCTAACTATGGCTACACCTTC
>TRBJ1-1|NA|NA|TRBV2
CASHRGSEAFF
TGTGCCAGCCACCGGGGCTCTGAAGCTTTCTTT
>TRBJ1-2|NA|NA|TRBV7-8
CASSQQGGNYGYTF
TGTGCCAGCAGCCAGCAGGGAGGCAACTATGGCTACACCTTC
>TRBJ1-2|NA|NA|TRBV14
CASSQGTSVGQLYGYTF
TGTGCCAGCAGCCAAGGAACATCGGTGGGGCAGCTCTATGGCTACACCTTC
>TRBJ2-1|NA|NA|TRBV7-6
CASSFEGEVSSYNEQFF
TGTGCCAGCAGCTTCGAGGGAGAGGTTAGCTCCTACAATGAGCAGTTCTTC
>TRBJ1-1|NA|NA|TRBV6-6
CASSQAGGAAFF
TGTGCCAGCAGTCAAGCGGGAGGGGCCGCTTTCTTT
>TRBJ1-2|once|NA|TRBV28
CASRDAGVKDGYTF
TGTGCCAGCAGGGACGCAGGGGTGAAGGATGGCTACACCTTC
>TRBJ1-1|NA|NA|TRBV6-5
CASSNRVSTEAFF
TGTGCCAGCAGTAACAGGGTTAGCACTGAAGCTTTCTTT
>TRBJ2-2|NA|NA|TRBV7-2
CASSLERIEGPRELFF
TGTGCCAGCAGCTTAGAGCGTATAGAGGGGCCCAGGGAGCTGTTTTTT
>TRBJ1-2|NA|NA|TRBV24-1
CATMGPVGSYTF
TGTGCCACCATGGGACCGGTTGGGAGCTACACCTTC
>TRBJ2-3|NA|TRBD2|TRBV3-1/TRBV3-2
CASSQVALAGGDDTQYF
TGTGCCAGCAGCCAAGTGGCCCTAGCGGGGGGGGACGATACGCAGTATTTT
>TRBJ1-5|NA|NA|TRBV5-1
CASSLGPGDQPQHF
TGCGCCAGCAGCTTGGGCCCTGGGGATCAGCCCCAGCATTTT
>TRBJ1-5|few|NA|TRBV6-1
CASSEPAKVYSNQPQHF
TGTGCCAGCAGTGAACCGGCAAAAGTCTATAGCAATCAGCCCCAGCATTTT
>TRBJ1-1|NA|NA|TRBV9
CASSFGAENTEAFF
TGTGCCAGCAGCTTCGGGGCCGAGAACACTGAAGCTTTCTTT
>TRBJ1-3|once|NA|TRBV5-1
CASSLATSSGNTIYF
TGCGCCAGCAGCTTGGCCACGAGCTCTGGAAACACCATATATTTT
>TRBJ1-1|NA|NA|TRBV4-3
CASSRAGFNTEAFF
TGCGCCAGCAGCCGGGCAGGGTTCAACACTGAAGCTTTCTTT
>TRBJ2-1|once|NA|TRBV7-3
CASSLNAPSASYNEQFF
TGTGCCAGCAGCTTAAACGCCCCTAGCGCCTCCTACAATGAGCAGTTCTTC
>TRBJ1-6|NA|NA|TRBV30
CAWSVLGGPPLHF
TGTGCCTGGAGTGTACTGGGGGGCCCACCCCTCCACTTT
>TRBJ2-1|once|NA|TRBV12-3/TRBV12-4
CASSPRSNEQFF
TGTGCCAGCAGTCCCCGGAGTAATGAGCAGTTCTTC
>TRBJ1-6|few|NA|TRBV28
CASSLPYTNSPLHF
TGTGCCAGCAGTTTACCCTACACCAATTCACCCCTCCACTTT
>TRBJ1-1|NA|TRBD1|TRBV10-2
CASSSEKGAANTEAFF
TGCGCCAGCAGTTCGGAAAAGGGGGCGGCGAACACTGAAGCTTTCTTT
>TRBJ1-1|NA|TRBD1|TRBV12-3/TRBV12-4
CASSLTGDMRAFF
TGTGCCAGCAGTTTAACAGGGGATATGAGAGCTTTCTTT
>TRBJ2-2|NA|NA|TRBV10-3
CAISTMGPTNTGELFF
TGTGCCATCAGTACAATGGGACCCACGAACACCGGGGAGCTGTTTTTT
>TRBJ2-6|NA|NA|TRBV5-5
CASSLWGSGANVLTF
TGTGCCAGCAGCTTGTGGGGTTCAGGGGCCAACGTCCTGACTTTC
>TRBJ1-2|once|NA|TRBV12-5
CASAPGTNYGYTF
TGTGCTAGTGCCCCGGGAACTAACTATGGCTACACCTTC
>TRBJ2-3|NA|NA|TRBV3-1/TRBV3-2
CASSQRNLGDTQYF
TGTGCCAGCAGCCAACGAAACCTGGGAGATACGCAGTATTTT